This entry lists 30 T cell receptor beta chains sequenced from one sample in a study of blood T cells in healthy people across ages. Then a second PCR, running about 7 to 11 cycles, was carried out with a sample-barcoded 5' primer and a J-beta primer mix. TCRdb re-analysed the 5' RACE reads in MiXCR, keeping a single row per CDR3 protein. The sample includes 1.2 million to 1.5 million distinct CDR3 sequences, 35% to 45% of them seen just once. The sample was blood. These receptors were taken from a woman aged 18 to 35 in good health.

The V and J genes are TRBV4-1 and TRBJ2-6; the match to TRBD2 covers 8 bases. Germline values: CDR1 MGHRA, CDR2 YSYEKL. The trim removed 3 bases at V and 2 bases at J, leaving 6 bases unmatched. CDR3 length equals 17 residues. CDR3 protein: CASSHAGRGAGANVLTF. DNA for the CDR3: TGCGCCAGCAGCCATGCCGGGCGGGGGGCTGGGGCCAACGTCCTGACTTTC.

Regarding this clonotype: The junction departs from the called germline gene at one end, perhaps through a read error. The chain links TRBV2 to TRBJ1-5; TRBD1 matches 8 bases. This CDR3 is 15 amino acids long. The germline V gene has CDR1 SNHLY and CDR2 FYNNEI. CDR3 in DNA: TGTGCCAGTAGTGGACAGGGCACAAGCATTGAGCCCCAGCATTTT. It codes for CASSGQGTSIEPQHF.

This clonotype was counted many times. The chain employs TRBV28 and TRBJ1-2; D is perhaps TRBD1 (6 bases). This CDR3 is 14 amino acids long. Germline values: CDR1 MDHEN, CDR2 SYDVKM. Trimming took off 3 bases at V and 6 bases at J, with 14 bases between the two ends. CDR3 loop: CASSFVRGPDGYTF. The CDR3 DNA reads TGTGCCAGCAGTTTCGTCAGGGGTCCTGATGGCTACACCTTC.

This clonotype has more than one count but fewer than ten. The CDR3 here is CASSQNRGQDEQYF. In nucleotides, the CDR3 is TGTGCCAGCTCCCAGAACAGGGGGCAGGACGAGCAGTACTTC. The rearrangement links TRBV7-8 to TRBJ2-7; 9 nucleotides line up with TRBD1. CDR1 SGHVS and CDR2 FQNEAQ come from the germline V gene. V lost 8 bases and J lost 5; bases outside the gene matches: 10. There are 14 residues in the CDR3.

The V gene is TRBV25-1, the J gene TRBJ1-5; D is perhaps TRBD1 (6 bases). The germline CDR1 and CDR2 sequences are MGHDK and SYGVNS. The CDR3 extends over 15 amino acids. The ends were cut back, 1 base at V and 6 bases at J, with 13 bases in the middle. As DNA, the CDR3 is TGTGCCAGCAGTGAATCGGACAGCGACATTCAGCCCCAGCATTTT. Its translation is CASSESDSDIQPQHF.

V usage is TRBV10-2 and J usage is TRBJ2-3; 12 nucleotides align to TRBD2. V shed 7 bases, J shed 7 bases, and the junction held 6 bases outside the gene matches. The CDR3 is made up of 14 amino acids. The germline V gene has CDR1 WSHSY and CDR2 SAAADI. CDR3: CASNPSGGDNTQYF. In DNA form, the CDR3 reads TGCGCCAGCAACCCTAGCGGGGGGGATAATACGCAGTATTTT.

This chain connects TRBV10-3 to TRBJ2-5, with 13 bases lining up with TRBD2. The CDR3 has 16 residues. Germline trimming cut 2 bases from V and 11 bases from J; bases unmatched to any gene: 11. Germline CDR1 reads ENHRY; CDR2 reads SYGVKD. The CDR3 nucleotides are TGTGCCATCAGTGAGCCGACTAGCGGGGGGACCAATGAGCAGTACTTC. The encoded protein is CAISEPTSGGTNEQYF.

The gene calls are TRBV7-8 and TRBJ2-4; the D gene could be TRBD1 or TRBD2 (5 bases each). This CDR3 is 13 amino acids long. V lost 4 bases and J 13 bases, leaving 17 bases between the germline ends. CDR1 is SGHVS and CDR2 is FQNEAQ in the germline V gene. This CDR3 reads CASSSPGPREQYF. DNA for the CDR3: TGTGCCAGCAGCTCTCCGGGCCCCAGGGAGCAGTACTTC.

V gene TRBV3-1 combines with J gene TRBJ2-7; no definite D call. The DNA end favors TRBJ2-5, so the J call may be wrong. The CDR3 sequence is 14 residues long. In germline, CDR1 is LGHDT, CDR2 YNNKEL (reference sequence). The CDR3 protein is CASSRPTLAETQYF. DNA of the CDR3: TGTGCCAGCAGCCGCCCGACATTGGCAGAGACCCAGTACTTC.

This sequence joins TRBV28 and TRBJ2-1; TRBD1 aligns across 9 bases. V lost 6 bases and J lost 9; bases outside the gene matches: 9. The CDR3 runs 14 residues. Germline V gene data show CDR1 as MDHEN and CDR2 as SYDVKM. The CDR3 region is CASSHGQGKSEQFF. For the CDR3, the DNA is TGTGCCAGCAGCCACGGACAGGGGAAGAGTGAGCAGTTCTTC.

This clonotype was seen many times. This chain connects TRBV27 to TRBJ2-5; TRBD2 is a possible D gene (5 bases). V lost 5 bases to trimming and J lost 1 base, with 11 bases between them. The germline gives CDR1 MNHEY, CDR2 SMNVEV (reference sequence). The CDR3 is 14 amino acids. The CDR3 region is CASSPVGLQETQYF. CDR3 in DNA: TGTGCCAGCAGTCCGGTCGGACTCCAAGAGACCCAGTACTTC.

This clonotype was counted between two and nine times. CDR3 in amino acids: CASSLETPNTEAFF. CDR3 nucleotides: TGCGCCAGCAGCTTGGAAACCCCAAACACTGAAGCTTTCTTT. The J gene is TRBJ1-1, the V gene TRBV5-1; D call uncertain. V dropped 0 bases and J dropped 2 bases, with 8 bases sitting between them. The V gene's germline CDR1 is SGHRS and CDR2 YFSETQ. The length of the CDR3 is 14 residues.

In this sample, this clonotype turned up many times. V is TRBV7-8 and J is TRBJ1-5; D is ambiguous. Trimming removed 1 base from V and 7 bases from J, with 14 bases in between. The CDR3 is made up of 15 amino acids. The germline V gene has CDR1 SGHVS and CDR2 FQNEAQ. The CDR3 sequence: CASSLDPWEGQPQHF. The CDR3 coding sequence is TGTGCCAGCAGCTTAGACCCCTGGGAAGGCCAGCCCCAGCATTTT.

This clonotype has just a few counts. The chain joins TRBV7-9 to TRBJ2-1; D is ambiguous. Between the trimmed V and J ends, which lost 3 bases and 5 bases, there was a span of 14 bases. The length of the CDR3 is 15 residues. In germline, CDR1 is SEHNR, CDR2 FQNEAQ (reference sequence). The CDR3 DNA reads as TGTGCCAGCAGCTTGGCTATCGGCATACACAATGAGCAGTTCTTC. It codes for CASSLAIGIHNEQFF.

This chain links TRBV20-1 with TRBJ2-5, with TRBD1 as a possible D gene (5 bases). Trimming stripped 0 bases from V and 9 bases from J, with 14 bases between. Germline CDR1 reads DFQATT; CDR2 reads SNEGSKA (reference sequence). The CDR3 runs to 13 residues. The CDR3 DNA is TGCAGTGCTAGAGAGGTGAATCCAGGGTCCCAGTACTTC. It yields the protein CSAREVNPGSQYF.

This clonotype appeared a few times. The gene calls are TRBV21-1 and TRBJ1-2; no DNA check was done on the table's D call, TRBD1. TRBV21-1 is annotated as a pseudogene. CDR3 size: 17 residues. The CDR3 loop is CASSISPGVGTVGGYTF. CDR3 DNA sequence: TGTGCCAGCAGCATAAGTCCGGGGGTGGGTACCGTAGGTGGCTACACCTTC.

Remarks on this clonotype: One end of the junction does not line up with germline, which may come from a read error. The chain couples TRBV2 to TRBJ1-1; TRBD1 matches at 9 bases. CDR3 length: 13 residues. Germline-derived CDR1 and CDR2 are SNHLY and FYNNEI. The CDR3 region has the DNA TGTGCCAGCGGAGGACAGGGGAACGCTGAAGCTTTCTTT. Protein: CASGGQGNAEAFF.

There are a few counts of this clonotype. J is TRBJ2-5 and V is TRBV7-8; 7 bases are a match to TRBD2. The CDR3 runs 16 residues. CDR1 is SGHVS and CDR2 is FQNEAQ in the germline V gene. V was pared by 4 bases and J by 0 bases, with 8 bases of the junction left unmatched. The CDR3 reads CASSSSRTSYQETQYF. The CDR3 nucleotides read TGTGCCAGCAGCTCCTCTCGGACTAGTTACCAAGAGACCCAGTACTTC.

V is TRBV7-3 and J is TRBJ2-3; 9 nucleotides agree with TRBD1. Looked up from germline, CDR1 is SGHTA and CDR2 is FQGTGA. This CDR3 has 17 residues. The V gene end was trimmed by 5 bases and the J gene end by 5 bases; junction bases not matched to a gene: 14. CDR3 in amino acids: CASSPNAWDRVEDTQYF. CDR3 coding DNA: TGTGCCAGCAGCCCAAATGCCTGGGACAGGGTGGAAGATACGCAGTATTTT.

This clonotype turned up a few times. The chain employs TRBV29-1 and TRBJ2-1; D uncertain. The germline gives CDR1 SQVTM, CDR2 ANQGSEA. V gave up 4 bases and J gave up 0 bases, with 10 bases separating them. This CDR3 comprises 14 residues. This CDR3 reads CSVAGGSSYNEQFF. For the CDR3, the DNA is TGCAGCGTTGCGGGCGGTAGCTCCTACAATGAGCAGTTCTTC.

In this sample, this clonotype turned up a few times. The chain has TRBV27 and TRBJ2-1, with unresolved D. The CDR3 has 16 residues. V was pared by 5 bases and J by 9 bases, with 23 bases between. Germline CDR1 and CDR2: MNHEY and SMNVEV (reference sequence). CDR3 DNA: TGTGCCAGCAGTCCCCCCATACGCGACTGGGCCCCTGAGCAGTTCTTC. Residues: CASSPPIRDWAPEQFF.

This chain uses TRBV2 with TRBJ2-1; 9 bases are shared with TRBD2. Matching the DNA end better, TRBJ2-7 makes the J call doubtful. Germline CDR1 reads SNHLY; CDR2 reads FYNNEI. CDR3 length: 16 amino acids. The CDR3 sequence is CASSEGGGRGYNEQYF. DNA of the CDR3: TGTGCCAGCAGTGAAGGTGGCGGGAGGGGTTACAATGAGCAGTACTTC.

The genes are TRBV6-2 or TRBV6-3 and TRBJ1-2, with 7 bases identical to TRBD1. The V gene's germline CDR1 is MNHEY and CDR2 SVGEGT. V was clipped by 6 bases and J by 0 bases; unmatched bases: 10. The CDR3 length is 16 residues. The CDR3: CASSKAGQRTNYGYTF. As DNA, the CDR3 is TGTGCCAGCAGCAAAGCGGGACAGCGTACTAACTATGGCTACACCTTC.

This clonotype appeared a few times. The chain uses TRBV11-2 and TRBJ1-2; D is perhaps TRBD1 (6 bases). The germline V gene encodes CDR1 SGHAT and CDR2 FQNNGV. Trimming removed 5 bases from V and 4 bases from J, with 11 bases in between. The CDR3 spans 13 residues. The CDR3 loop reads CASSPQGIYGYTF. CDR3 nucleotides: TGTGCCAGCAGCCCTCAGGGGATCTATGGCTACACCTTC. The full variable domain, rest sourced from reference TRBV11-2 and TRBJ1-2, is EAGVAQSPRYKIIEKRQSVAFWCNPISGHATLYWYQQILGQGPKLLIQFQNNGVVDDSQLPKDRFSAERLKGVDSTLKIQPAKLEDSAVYLCASSPQGIYGYTFGSGTRLTVV.

CDR3 nucleotide sequence: TGCGCCAGCAGCCAAGACAACACTAACTCTGGAAACACCATATATTTT. Protein sequence: CASSQDNTNSGNTIYF. The chain employs TRBV4-1 and TRBJ1-3; D ambiguous. Germline values: CDR1 MGHRA, CDR2 YSYEKL. The CDR3 length is 16 residues. V dropped 0 bases and J dropped 0 bases, with 9 bases sitting between them.

The chain recombines TRBV27 with TRBJ2-7, with D perhaps matching TRBD1 or TRBD2 (5 bases each). This CDR3 region has 15 residues. With 8 bases removed from V and 4 bases from J, the gap between germline ends came to 21 bases. Germline CDR1 is MNHEY and CDR2 is SMNVEV (reference sequence). The DNA for the CDR3 is TGTGCCAGCGCCCGAGAGGGGAAAGGCCCTTACGAGCAGTACTTC. It is translated as CASAREGKGPYEQYF.

The chain combines TRBV5-1 with TRBJ2-5; TRBD2 agrees at 8 bases. V shed 7 bases, J shed 4 bases, and the junction held 12 bases outside the gene matches. In germline, CDR1 is SGHRS, CDR2 YFSETQ. The CDR3 runs 15 residues. CDR3 region: CASGAPSGSIETQYF. DNA of the CDR3: TGCGCCAGCGGGGCTCCGAGCGGGAGTATAGAGACCCAGTACTTC.

This clonotype was counted between two and nine times. The V call is TRBV4-1, the J call TRBJ2-3; TRBD1 or TRBD2 may be the D gene (6 bases each). Germline lookup yields CDR1 MGHRA and CDR2 YSYEKL. V lost 8 bases and J lost 6, with 18 bases in between. The CDR3 runs 14 residues. DNA of the CDR3: TGCGCCAGCGGCCGGGGGCCCGAAGGGGATACGCAGTATTTT. This codes for CASGRGPEGDTQYF.

CDR3 in DNA: TGTGCCAGCAGCGTAGTCCCAGGGTCTTATGGCTACACCTTC. Protein sequence: CASSVVPGSYGYTF. The gene calls are TRBV7-9 and TRBJ1-2; D is possibly TRBD1 (5 bases). CDR3 length equals 14 residues. Germline V gene lookup returns CDR1 SEHNR and CDR2 FQNEAQ (reference sequence). The V end lost 5 bases, the J end lost 5 bases, and 15 bases lay between the germline ends.

The chain is built from TRBV6-1 and TRBJ2-7; possible D gene TRBD1, 5 bases. The germline CDR1 and CDR2 sequences are MNHNS and SASEGT. Between the trimmed V and J ends, which lost 6 bases and 1 base, there was a span of 19 bases. There are 16 residues in the CDR3. CDR3 in amino acids: CASRFLSGSTSYEQYF. As DNA, the CDR3 is TGTGCCAGCAGGTTCCTATCAGGGTCTACTTCCTACGAGCAGTACTTC.